This TCR beta chain derives from a study of lymphopenia after photon versus proton radiotherapy. Findings and limits, study-wide: Under photons, naive T cells and diversity fell while effector/memory populations rose. Post-nadir TCR diversity decline inversely tracked overall survival among those who died. After the lymphocyte nadir, photon-treated repertoires showed oligoclonal expansion, especially of CD8+ Temra cells. Authors raise, but do not show, better survival with proton therapy.

Regarding this clone: The antigen remains unidentified.

The CDR3 runs 17 residues. CDR1 is SGHAT and CDR2 is FQNNGV in the germline V gene. Trimming removed 1 base from V and 4 bases from J, with 19 bases in between. Libraries were prepared by immunoSEQ multiplex PCR; TCRdb keeps only in-frame clonotypes and omits some of them. Here the sample spans about 160,000 clones, roughly nine tenths being singletons. The input for sequencing was peripheral blood, taken from a patient treated with photon-based radiotherapy. The chain uses TRBV11-2 and TRBJ1-2, with D perhaps TRBD1 (5 bases). The sequence was collected from a man aged 50 to 59 with gastric cancer. The CDR3 region is CASSLVSSGTGRYGYTF. The CDR3 DNA is TGTGCCAGCAGCTTAGTTAGTTCGGGGACGGGCCGCTATGGCTACACCTTC.